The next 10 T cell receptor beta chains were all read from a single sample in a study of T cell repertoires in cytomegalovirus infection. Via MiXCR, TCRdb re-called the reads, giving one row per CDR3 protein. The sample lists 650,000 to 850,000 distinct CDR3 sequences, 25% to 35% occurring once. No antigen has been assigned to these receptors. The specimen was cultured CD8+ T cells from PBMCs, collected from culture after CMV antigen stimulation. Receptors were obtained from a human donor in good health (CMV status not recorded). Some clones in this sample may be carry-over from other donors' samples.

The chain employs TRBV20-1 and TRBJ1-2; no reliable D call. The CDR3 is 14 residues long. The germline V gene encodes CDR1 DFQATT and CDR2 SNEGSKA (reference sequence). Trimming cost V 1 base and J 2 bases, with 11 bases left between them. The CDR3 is CSARVLGINYGYTF. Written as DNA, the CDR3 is TGCAGTGCTAGAGTGCTCGGCATAAACTATGGCTACACCTTC.

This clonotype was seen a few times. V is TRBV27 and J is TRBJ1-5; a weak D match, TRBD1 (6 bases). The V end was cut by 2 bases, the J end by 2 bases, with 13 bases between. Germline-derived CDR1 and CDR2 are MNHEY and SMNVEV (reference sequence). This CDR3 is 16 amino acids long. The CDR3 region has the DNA TGTGCCAGCAGTTTAGGGGGGGCGTGGGGCAATCAGCCCCAGCATTTT. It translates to CASSLGGAWGNQPQHF.

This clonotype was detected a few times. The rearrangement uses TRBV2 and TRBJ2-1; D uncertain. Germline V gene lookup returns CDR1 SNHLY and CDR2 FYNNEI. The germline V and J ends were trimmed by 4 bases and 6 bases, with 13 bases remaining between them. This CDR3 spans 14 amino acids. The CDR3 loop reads CASSGRSPPNEQFF. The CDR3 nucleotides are TGTGCCAGCAGTGGGAGAAGCCCGCCCAATGAGCAGTTCTTC.

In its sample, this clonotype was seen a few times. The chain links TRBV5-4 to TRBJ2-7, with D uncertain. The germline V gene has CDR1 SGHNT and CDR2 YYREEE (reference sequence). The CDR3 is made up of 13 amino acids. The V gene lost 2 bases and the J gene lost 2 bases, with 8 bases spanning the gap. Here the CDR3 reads CASSFGGPYEQYF. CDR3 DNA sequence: TGTGCCAGCAGCTTTGGCGGACCCTACGAGCAGTACTTC.

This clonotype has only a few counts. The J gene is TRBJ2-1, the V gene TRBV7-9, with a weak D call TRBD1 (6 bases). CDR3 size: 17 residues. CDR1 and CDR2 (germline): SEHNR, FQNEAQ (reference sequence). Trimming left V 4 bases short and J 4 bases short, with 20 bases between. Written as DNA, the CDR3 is TGTGCCAGCAGCTCACCCGTAGGGGGAACAGGATACAATGAGCAGTTCTTC. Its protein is CASSSPVGGTGYNEQFF.

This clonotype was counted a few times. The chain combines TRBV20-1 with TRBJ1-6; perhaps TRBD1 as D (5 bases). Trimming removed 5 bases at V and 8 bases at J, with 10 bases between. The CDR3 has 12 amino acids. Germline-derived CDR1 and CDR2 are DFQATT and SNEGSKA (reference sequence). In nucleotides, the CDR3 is TGCAGTGCTCTAGGGGTGGATTCACCCCTCCACTTT. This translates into CSALGVDSPLHF.

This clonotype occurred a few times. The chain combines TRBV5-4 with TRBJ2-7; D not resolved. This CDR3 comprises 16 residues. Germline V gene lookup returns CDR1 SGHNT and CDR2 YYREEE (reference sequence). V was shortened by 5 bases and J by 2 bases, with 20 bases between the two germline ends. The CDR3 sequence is CASSTTVGMTTYEQYF. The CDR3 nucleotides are TGTGCCAGCAGTACCACCGTAGGGATGACCACCTACGAGCAGTACTTC.

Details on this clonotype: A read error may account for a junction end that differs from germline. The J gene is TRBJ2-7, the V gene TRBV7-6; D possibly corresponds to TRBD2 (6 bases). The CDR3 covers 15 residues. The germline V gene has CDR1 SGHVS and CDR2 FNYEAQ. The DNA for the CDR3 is TGTGCTAGCAGCTTAGCGCGCGGGGTTGGGTACGAGCAGTACTTC. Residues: CASSLARGVGYEQYF.

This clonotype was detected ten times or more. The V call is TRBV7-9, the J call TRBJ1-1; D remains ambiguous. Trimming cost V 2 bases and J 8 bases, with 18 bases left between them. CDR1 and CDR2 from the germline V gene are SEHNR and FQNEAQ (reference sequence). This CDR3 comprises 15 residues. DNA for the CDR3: TGTGCCAGCAGCTTACCAGAGGTTGGTCCGAGGGAAGCTTTCTTT. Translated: CASSLPEVGPREAFF.

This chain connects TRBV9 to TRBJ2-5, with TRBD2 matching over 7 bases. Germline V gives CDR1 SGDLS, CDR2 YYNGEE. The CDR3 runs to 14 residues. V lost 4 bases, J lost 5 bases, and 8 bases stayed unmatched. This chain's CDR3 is CASSPRGGDETQYF. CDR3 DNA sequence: TGTGCCAGCAGCCCCCGTGGGGGGGACGAGACCCAGTACTTC.